The 25 T cell receptor beta chains below all came from one sample that was sequenced in a study of tumor-infiltrating lymphocytes in primary liver carcinoma. Total RNA (roughly 530 ng) served as template for TCR beta cDNA synthesis primed by a constant-region primer. Slightly modified ARM-PCR, run as three nested multiplex PCR rounds, produced the TCR beta libraries. The study ran its first two PCR rounds for nine to ten cycles each, using TRBV1-TRBV30 forward primers and a C-beta reverse primer. From the multiplex PCR reads, TCRdb called clonotypes with MiXCR, one entry per CDR3 protein. The sample has just under 95,000 distinct CDR3 sequences, 68% seen once. Co-extracted RNA and DNA came from roughly 20-30 mg of unsorted bulk tissue. The sequenced sample consisted of tumor-adjacent normal liver tissue. The receptors shown here come from a man in his forties with primary liver carcinoma and hepatitis B virus infection.

DNA for the CDR3: TGCGCCCGCGGCCAAGGACAAGGCGAGGAGCTGTTTTTT. Translation gives CARGQGQGEELFF. The chain carries TRBV4-1 and TRBJ2-2, with D possibly matching TRBD1 (5 bases). V lost 11 bases and J 10 bases, leaving 20 bases between the germline ends. The germline gives CDR1 MGHRA, CDR2 YSYEKL. The CDR3 spans 13 residues.

The table lists this clonotype with many counts. The genes are TRBV4-2 and TRBJ2-3; TRBD2 matches at 9 bases. The CDR3 contains 17 residues. Germline V gene data show CDR1 as LGHNA and CDR2 as YNFKEQ. Trimming cost V 1 base and J 3 bases; bases outside gene matches: 8. CDR3 region: CASSQGFRTSGTDTQYF. CDR3 in DNA: TGTGCCAGCAGCCAAGGGTTCCGAACTAGCGGGACAGATACGCAGTATTTT.

This chain uses TRBV5-1 with TRBJ2-7, with D hard to call. Germline values: CDR1 SGHRS, CDR2 YFSETQ. Trimming removed 0 bases from V and 4 bases from J, with 20 bases in between. This CDR3 is built from 17 residues. CDR3 loop: CASSLVGILYSNYEQYF. For the CDR3, the DNA is TGCGCCAGCAGCTTGGTTGGCATCCTTTACTCCAATTACGAGCAGTACTTC.

Regarding this clonotype: At one boundary the junction diverges from the germline segment, which might be a read error. The chain employs TRBV11-1 and TRBJ1-1; D not resolved. CDR3 length equals 13 residues. Germline CDR1 is SGHAT and CDR2 is FQDESV (reference sequence). The CDR3 DNA follows: TGTGCCGGCAGCTTATCTCCGGGGACTGAAGCTTTCTTT. Protein product: CAGSLSPGTEAFF.

With respect to this clonotype: Just one base apart from a much larger clone, this may be a read error. The gene calls are TRBV5-5 and TRBJ2-1; tentative D call: TRBD1 (6 bases). The germline gives CDR1 SGHKS, CDR2 YYEKEE (reference sequence). This CDR3 is built from 16 residues. Here the CDR3 DNA reads TGTGCCAGCAGCTCCAGGGGCGGTCGCTCCTACAGTGAGCAGTTCTTC. Amino acids: CASSSRGGRSYSEQFF.

Concerning this clonotype: A much larger clone lies one base from this, so it may be a read error. The V gene is TRBV6-5, the J gene TRBJ2-2; possible D gene TRBD2, 5 bases. The CDR3 covers 13 residues. Germline assignment: CDR1 MNHEY and CDR2 SVGAGI. Written as DNA, the CDR3 is TGTGCCAGCAGAGATCTTTACACCGGGGAGCCGTTTTTT. It encodes CASRDLYTGEPFF.

The chain carries TRBV28 and TRBJ2-7, with D unresolved. Between the trimmed V and J ends, which lost 8 bases and 7 bases, there was a span of 15 bases. There are 12 residues in the CDR3. Germline CDR1 reads MDHEN; CDR2 reads SYDVKM. In nucleotides, the CDR3 is TGTGCCAGCGGCTCTCCCAGAAGGGAGCAGTACTTC. Residues: CASGSPRREQYF.

Concerning this clonotype: Likely a read error: the CDR3 ends without its conserved phenylalanine or tryptophan. This sequence joins TRBV29-1 and TRBJ2-3; TRBD1 might be the D (6 bases). Per germline, CDR1 SQVTM and CDR2 ANQGSEA. The V end was cut by 1 base, the J end by 3 bases, with 11 bases between. The CDR3 runs 14 residues. The CDR3 DNA sequence: TGCAGCGTTGAAGTGGATAGGGGGACAGATACGCAGTATTCT. Protein product: CSVEVDRGTDTQYS.

The CDR3 DNA sequence: TGTGCCATCGGGAGGGTGGGGGAGACCCAGTACTTC. Its translation: CAIGRVGETQYF. The chain combines TRBV10-3 with TRBJ2-5; TRBD2 matches at 7 bases. Germline CDR1 is ENHRY and CDR2 is SYGVKD. This CDR3 is built from 12 residues. V lost 8 bases and J lost 5; bases outside the gene matches: 5.

This chain uses TRBV5-6 with TRBJ2-7; D unclear. Trimming left V 7 bases short and J 0 bases short, with 26 bases between. This CDR3 has 18 residues. Germline assignment: CDR1 SGHDT and CDR2 YYEEEE. This CDR3 reads CASGSRTEIWETSYEQYF. The CDR3 nucleotides read TGTGCCAGCGGCTCGAGAACGGAAATATGGGAAACCTCCTACGAGCAGTACTTC.

About this clonotype: Germline is not matched at one junction end, which may reflect a read error. The chain combines TRBV11-2 with TRBJ1-4; unclear D gene. The CDR3 consists of 16 residues. Germline CDR1 SGHAT, CDR2 FQNNGV. The CDR3 here is CASNPGSSDFNEKLFF. The DNA for the CDR3 is TGTGCCAGCAACCCCGGCTCTTCAGACTTTAATGAAAAACTATTTTTT. Full variable domain (outside the CDR3, taken from reference TRBV11-2 and TRBJ1-4): EAGVAQSPRYKIIEKRQSVAFWCNPISGHATLYWYQQILGQGPKLLIQFQNNGVVDDSQLPKDRFSAERLKGVDSTLKIQPAKLEDSAVYLCASNPGSSDFNEKLFFGSGTQLSVL.

As to this clonotype: At one end the junction does not follow the germline gene, possibly because of a read error. This CDR3 reads CASSPQAGSGQFF. CDR3 DNA sequence: TGTGCTAGCAGCCCCCAGGCTGGGAGTGGGCAGTTCTTC. J is TRBJ2-1 and V is TRBV11-2, with D tentatively TRBD2 (5 bases). CDR3 length equals 13 residues. Germline V gene sequence: CDR1 SGHAT, CDR2 FQNNGV.

This clonotype was observed once. This may come from a read error, since a much larger clone is one base off. The genes are TRBV12-3 or TRBV12-4 and TRBJ1-1; D uncertain. CDR3 length: 13 amino acids. V was cut by 3 bases and J by 3 bases, with 8 bases left in between. CDR3 DNA: TGTGCCAGCAGTTTTCAAACGGACACTGAAGCTTTCTTT. It is translated as CASSFQTDTEAFF.

This clonotype was seen just once. The chain joins TRBV5-6 to TRBJ1-1; D is ambiguous. Germline V CDR1 and CDR2: SGHDT, YYEEEE. The V gene lost 5 bases and the J gene lost 5 bases, with 19 bases spanning the gap. The CDR3 consists of 15 residues. CDR3 region: CASSLGCVDVTEAFF. CDR3 nucleotide sequence: TGTGCCAGCAGTCTAGGGTGTGTGGACGTGACTGAAGCTTTCTTT.

The chain has TRBV11-2 and TRBJ2-2, with D perhaps matching TRBD2 (5 bases). V was clipped by 7 bases and J by 3 bases, with 12 bases between them. CDR1 is SGHAT and CDR2 is FQNNGV in the germline V gene. The CDR3 runs to 14 residues. The CDR3 coding sequence is TGTGCCAGCAACCGTGGGCGGGACACCGGGGAGCTGTTTTTT. It yields the protein CASNRGRDTGELFF. Filled out from reference TRBV11-2 and TRBJ2-2, the complete variable domain reads EAGVAQSPRYKIIEKRQSVAFWCNPISGHATLYWYQQILGQGPKLLIQFQNNGVVDDSQLPKDRFSAERLKGVDSTLKIQPAKLEDSAVYLCASNRGRDTGELFFGEGSRLTVL.

The chain joins TRBV29-1 to TRBJ2-5, with D unclear. Trimming cost V 6 bases and J 7 bases, with 15 bases left between them. This CDR3 is 12 amino acids long. The V gene's germline CDR1 is SQVTM and CDR2 ANQGSEA. The CDR3 DNA reads as TGCAGCGTCCAGAGTTTCGGAAGGACCCAGTACTTC. The encoded protein is CSVQSFGRTQYF. The variable domain in full, completed from reference TRBV29-1 and TRBJ2-5, reads SAVISQKPSRDICQRGTSLTIQCQVDSQVTMMFWYRQQPGQSLTLIATANQGSEATYESGFVIDKFPISRPNLTFSTLTVSNMSPEDSSIYLCSVQSFGRTQYFGPGTRLLVL.

On this clonotype: A much larger clone is a single base away; this may be a read error. The chain uses TRBV10-3 and TRBJ1-1; no definite D call. The length of the CDR3 is 11 residues. Germline V gives CDR1 ENHRY, CDR2 SYGVKD. The CDR3 region is CTISENTEAFF. The CDR3 DNA reads TGTACCATCAGTGAGAACACTGAAGCTTTCTTT.

Comment on this clonotype: Being one base from a much bigger clone, this may be a read error. The chain combines TRBV12-3 or TRBV12-4 with TRBJ2-2; TRBD1 might be the D (6 bases). This CDR3 has 14 residues. The chain's CDR3 is CVNMKTGVPGELFF. The CDR3 DNA reads TGTGTCAACATGAAGACAGGCGTTCCCGGGGAGCTGTTTTTT.

V gene TRBV11-2 combines with J gene TRBJ2-6, with a possible D match to TRBD2 (5 bases). The germline V and J ends were trimmed by 0 bases and 11 bases, with 14 bases remaining between them. Germline V gene lookup returns CDR1 SGHAT and CDR2 FQNNGV. The CDR3 sequence is 15 residues long. As DNA, the CDR3 is TGTGCCAGCAGCTTAGAACGGCCCGAGGGTGACGTCCTGACTTTC. Translation gives CASSLERPEGDVLTF.

Points on this clonotype: A single base separates this from a much larger clone, so it may be a read error. The genes are TRBV6-5 and TRBJ1-3, with no clear D. The CDR3 spans 12 residues. Germline lookup yields CDR1 MNHEY and CDR2 SVGAGI. V was cut by 5 bases and J by 2 bases, with 4 bases left in between. CDR3 nucleotide sequence: TGTGCCAGCAGTACACCTGGAAACACCATATATTTT. Amino acid sequence: CASSTPGNTIYF.

This clonotype has ten or more counts. The chain employs TRBV12-3 or TRBV12-4 and TRBJ1-1, with unresolved D. This CDR3 is built from 15 residues. With 2 bases removed from V and 5 bases from J, the gap between germline ends came to 15 bases. Here the CDR3 DNA reads TGTGCCAGCAGTTTATCATCAACTTTGGTTACTGAAGCTTTCTTT. It specifies CASSLSSTLVTEAFF.

This clonotype has just a few counts. This rearrangement joins TRBV7-3 to TRBJ2-1; D gene ambiguous. Germline V CDR1 and CDR2: SGHTA, FQGTGA. Trimming removed 5 bases at V and 6 bases at J, with 14 bases between. CDR3 length: 14 residues. CDR3 protein: CASSRALDGNEQFF. The CDR3 bases are TGTGCCAGCAGCCGGGCTTTGGACGGCAATGAGCAGTTCTTC.

The chain carries TRBV11-2 and TRBJ2-1; 8 bases are shared with TRBD2. CDR1 and CDR2 from the germline V gene are SGHAT and FQNNGV. The CDR3 has 16 amino acids. V shed 7 bases, J shed 13 bases, and the junction held 21 bases outside the gene matches. This chain's CDR3 is CASNLDIGLAMGEQFF. The CDR3 region has the DNA TGTGCCAGCAACTTGGATATCGGACTAGCTATGGGTGAACAGTTCTTC.

The chain links TRBV14 to TRBJ2-1; D is perhaps TRBD2 (6 bases). V was shortened by 3 bases and J by 4 bases, with 19 bases between the two germline ends. Germline V gene data show CDR1 as SGHDN and CDR2 as FVKESK. The CDR3 totals 17 residues. CDR3 in amino acids: CASSHPGEASAYNEQFF. Here the CDR3 DNA reads TGTGCCAGCAGCCATCCCGGTGAGGCTAGCGCGTACAATGAGCAGTTCTTC. The full variable domain, completed using reference TRBV14 and TRBJ2-1, is EAGVTQFPSHSVIEKGQTVTLRCDPISGHDNLYWYRRVMGKEIKFLLHFVKESKQDESGMPNNRFLAERTGGTYSTLKVQPAELEDSGVYFCASSHPGEASAYNEQFFGPGTRLTVL.

On this clonotype: The CDR3 carries no conserved terminal phenylalanine or tryptophan, so it likely arises from a read error. This sequence joins TRBV4-1 and TRBJ2-7; no firm D call. V was cut by 0 bases and J by 6 bases, with 15 bases left in between. Germline assignment: CDR1 MGHRA and CDR2 YSYEKL. The CDR3 totals 15 residues. The CDR3 bases are TGCGCCAGCAGCCAAGATTTAGGAGTTCAGTTCGAGCAGTACTCC. Protein: CASSQDLGVQFEQYS.